A selection of T cell receptor beta chains follows, all from one sample in a study of blood T cell repertoires in COVID-19. Some clones are missing from TCRdb's copy, which holds only in-frame ones; the method was immunoSEQ multiplex PCR. The data show 130,000 to 150,000 clones, with roughly 84% seen just once and 4.8% held by the top ten. Sequenced input: peripheral blood. These receptor sequences come from a human donor in a cohort sampled during active COVID-19. Both conserved end residues are trimmed from each CDR3. Clone size appears in some rows only: once, few, many, or a class for an expanded clone.

clone size	V gene	J gene	CDR3 protein
NA	TRBV29-1	TRBJ1-3	SVYDRDANTIY
once	TRBV5-4	TRBJ1-5	ASSRWEGGLGNNQPQH
NA	TRBV7-8	TRBJ2-2	ASSVDRAPLLDTGELF
NA	TRBV7-9	TRBJ2-3	ASSRLSQGDTQY
NA	TRBV10-1	TRBJ2-1	ASSGATRLAGGPYNEQF
NA	TRBV21-1	TRBJ1-1	ASNPGANTEAF
NA	TRBV6-5	TRBJ1-2	ASSLAGTTNYGYT
NA	TRBV7-3	TRBJ1-6	ASSWSSYNSPLH
NA	TRBV9	TRBJ1-1	ASSGGTGGVGASTEAF
once	TRBV19	TRBJ2-1	ASRGLGTLNEQF
NA	TRBV6-5	TRBJ1-2	ASSIPGTAYYGYT
NA	TRBV5-6	TRBJ1-3	ASSFRHQDSGNTIY
NA	TRBV7-8	TRBJ1-5	ASSFSGGSSNQPQH
NA	TRBV2	TRBJ2-5	ASSRQQGVAETQY
NA	TRBV5-1	TRBJ2-1	ASSLGTGDFLGLYNEQF
NA	TRBV5-6	TRBJ1-2	ASTLLTGTGGRYT
NA	TRBV6-1	TRBJ2-7	ASSEALGALYEQY
NA	TRBV28	TRBJ2-4	ASSLLGGGLNIQY
NA	TRBV5-4	TRBJ1-2	ASSLGTGGWALNYGYT
NA	TRBV29-1	TRBJ2-1	SVPQGAGGSYNEQF
NA	TRBV29-1	TRBJ2-5	SAQGGVGETQY
NA	TRBV19	TRBJ1-5	ASHNSGWNQPQH
NA	TRBV6-5	TRBJ1-2	ASSSMRGNYGYT
NA	TRBV28	TRBJ1-2	ASRSGQNYGYT
few	TRBV5-8	TRBJ2-3	ASSSRGRTDTQY
NA	TRBV4-1	TRBJ2-5	ASSQVLTGEETQY
NA	TRBV29-1	TRBJ2-3	SAGVANTQY
NA	TRBV5-4	TRBJ2-1	ASSPGTSGRSVYNEQF
NA	TRBV19	TRBJ1-3	ASSTDSSGNTIY
NA	TRBV19	TRBJ1-2	ASSIGGNGYT
NA	TRBV7-3	TRBJ2-3	ASSLTLTSGGGTDTQY
NA	TRBV5-5	TRBJ1-1	ASSWDRREAF
few	TRBV5-1	TRBJ2-7	ASSLVGGEQY
NA	TRBV25-1	TRBJ2-4	ASREQGSSKNIQY
NA	TRBV5-1	TRBJ1-3	ASSPGQGSGNTIY
NA	TRBV7-3	TRBJ1-4	ASSLRGGGGEKLF
NA	TRBV2	TRBJ1-2	ASRAGTASYGYT
once	TRBV3-1/TRBV3-2	TRBJ1-2	ASSQVGANYGYT
NA	TRBV12-3/TRBV12-4	TRBJ2-2	ASSQNTGELF
NA	TRBV6-1	TRBJ1-6	ASSAEGQGAQFSYNSPLH
NA	TRBV25-1	TRBJ2-1	ASSEMGQGQNEQF
NA	TRBV5-1	TRBJ2-1	ASSVGLAGNEQF
NA	TRBV4-1	TRBJ1-2	ASSQVTGIGYT
NA	TRBV5-1	TRBJ1-5	ASRPQGEDQPQH
NA	TRBV6-5	TRBJ1-6	ASSYRESNSPLH
few	TRBV28	TRBJ1-6	AIRPSGTGLFNSPLH
NA	TRBV3-1/TRBV3-2	TRBJ2-5	ASSPSPGLAVETQY
NA	TRBV18	TRBJ2-7	ASSRRDTSYEQY
NA	TRBV25-1	TRBJ1-2	ASSETGGKGNYGYT
NA	TRBV19	TRBJ1-2	ASSITQQGADYGYT
NA	TRBV19	TRBJ1-4	ASSFNRGTNEKLF
NA	TRBV30	TRBJ1-4	AWSSKTATNEKLF
NA	TRBV10-3	TRBJ1-2	ATSGTGGAGYT
NA	TRBV21-1	TRBJ2-6	ASSPDRGWANVLT
NA	TRBV19	TRBJ2-3	ASSQQGGIPDTQY
NA	TRBV2	TRBJ1-5	ASSPGLPSNQPQH
NA	TRBV24-1	TRBJ2-2	ATSDPTGTGLSAGELF
NA	TRBV7-9	TRBJ1-2	ASSSRDRGPYGYT
NA	TRBV5-4	TRBJ1-2	ASSPRLTVNYGYT
NA	TRBV28	TRBJ2-4	ASSGLAGGKNIQY